These 26 T cell receptor beta chains originate from one sample sequenced in a study of T cells after posttransplantation cyclophosphamide. Clones were sequenced by immunoSEQ multiplex PCR, and TCRdb holds only the in-frame ones, with some missing. Here the sample spans approximately 3,600 clones, roughly 65% being singletons. Sequenced sample: memory CD8+ T cells sorted from blood. These receptors were collected from a man aged 50 or older.

The gene calls are TRBV19 and TRBJ1-1; D is ambiguous. Germline values: CDR1 LNHDA, CDR2 SQIVND (reference sequence). This CDR3 has 14 residues. The V and J ends lost 3 bases and 1 base respectively, with 9 bases between them. As DNA, the CDR3 is TGTGCCAGTAGTATCCCCACGAGGAACACTGAAGCTTTCTTT. Protein sequence: CASSIPTRNTEAFF.

The rearrangement joins TRBV11-2 to TRBJ2-1; maybe TRBD1 (6 bases). Trimming pared 0 bases from V and 4 bases from J, leaving 13 bases between. The CDR3 is 16 amino acids. Germline loops: CDR1 SGHAT, CDR2 FQNNGV. The CDR3 loop reads CASSLEGASRYNEQFF. CDR3 DNA: TGTGCCAGCAGCTTAGAGGGGGCTAGCCGATACAATGAGCAGTTCTTC.

This clone has only one observation. The gene calls are TRBV5-4 and TRBJ2-7; 7 bases align to TRBD2. Germline V gives CDR1 SGHNT, CDR2 YYREEE (reference sequence). The ends lost 2 bases at V and 2 bases at J; junction bases unmatched: 1. This CDR3 spans 13 amino acids. CDR3 loop: CASSFGTTYEQYF. The CDR3 DNA sequence: TGTGCCAGCAGCTTTGGGACTACCTACGAGCAGTACTTC. The whole variable domain, filled in from reference TRBV5-4 and TRBJ2-7, reads ETGVTQSPTHLIKTRGQQVTLRCSSQSGHNTVSWYQQALGQGPQFIFQYYREEENGRGNFPPRFSGLQFPNYSSELNVNALELDDSALYLCASSFGTTYEQYFGPGTRLTVT.

The chain has TRBV4-1 and TRBJ1-5; D ambiguous. V was clipped by 0 bases and J by 6 bases, with 9 bases between them. The CDR3 consists of 14 residues. CDR1 MGHRA and CDR2 YSYEKL come from the germline V gene. As DNA, the CDR3 is TGCGCCAGCAGCCAAGATGGTCGGGGTCAGCCCCAGCATTTT. Translated: CASSQDGRGQPQHF.

This sequence joins TRBV19 and TRBJ1-1; maybe TRBD1 (5 bases). Trimming took off 8 bases at V and 1 base at J, with 17 bases between the two ends. CDR1 and CDR2 (germline): LNHDA, SQIVND (reference sequence). The CDR3 has 15 amino acids. In DNA, the CDR3 is TGTGCCAGTTCCTGGGAGGGGTCGGGGAACACTGAAGCTTTCTTT. Encoded protein: CASSWEGSGNTEAFF.

The V gene is TRBV7-8, the J gene TRBJ2-7; D call uncertain. Germline CDR1 reads SGHVS; CDR2 reads FQNEAQ. Trimming stripped 4 bases from V and 2 bases from J, with 12 bases between. The CDR3 is 14 residues long. The CDR3 sequence: CASSSRLLTYEQYF. CDR3 nucleotides: TGTGCCAGCAGCTCCCGACTCCTTACCTACGAGCAGTACTTC.

V gene TRBV4-1 combines with J gene TRBJ1-6, with D possibly being TRBD1 (5 bases). The germline V and J ends were trimmed by 4 bases and 10 bases, with 20 bases remaining between them. CDR1 and CDR2 from the germline V gene are MGHRA and YSYEKL. This CDR3 region has 16 residues. The chain's CDR3 is CASSLSGTYKGSPLHF. In nucleotides, the CDR3 is TGCGCCAGCAGCCTGTCCGGGACTTATAAAGGATCACCCCTCCACTTT.

V is TRBV13 and J is TRBJ1-1; 11 bases line up with TRBD1. The CDR3 totals 16 residues. Germline lookup yields CDR1 PRHDT and CDR2 FYEKMQ (reference sequence). The V gene end was trimmed by 8 bases and the J gene end by 11 bases; junction bases not matched to a gene: 19. The CDR3 DNA sequence: TGTGCCAGCCACAGGACAGGGGGCCGAGGAATCCCCTTCGCTTTCTTT. Amino acids: CASHRTGGRGIPFAFF.

The V and J genes are TRBV7-2 and TRBJ2-3; 15 positions agree with TRBD2. CDR1 and CDR2 from the germline V gene are SGHTA and FQGNSA. V shed 3 bases, J shed 4 bases, and the junction held 5 bases outside the gene matches. The CDR3 is 17 residues long. The CDR3 coding sequence is TGTGCCAGCAGCTTGGGACTAGCGGGAGGAGGTGCAGATACGCAGTATTTT. This sequence encodes CASSLGLAGGGADTQYF.

In this sample, this clone turned up once. The genes are TRBV2 and TRBJ2-7, with 10 bases aligning to TRBD1. The CDR3 contains 15 residues. CDR1 and CDR2 from the germline V gene are SNHLY and FYNNEI. V was pared by 8 bases and J by 0 bases, with 7 bases of the junction left unmatched. CDR3 sequence (DNA): TGTGCCAGCGGGGTTTGGGACAGGGGCTCCTACGAGCAGTACTTC. As protein: CASGVWDRGSYEQYF.

Only one count was recorded for this clone. The V and J genes are TRBV14 and TRBJ2-4; TRBD1 aligns across 7 bases. CDR3 length: 15 residues. CDR1 is SGHDN and CDR2 is FVKESK in the germline V gene. V lost 0 bases and J lost 6; bases outside the gene matches: 5. Written as DNA, the CDR3 is TGTGCCAGCAGCCAAGATAGCTGGACAGGAAACATTCAGTACTTC. This gives the protein CASSQDSWTGNIQYF.

By share, this clone ranks as medium-sized (0.01 to 0.1%). The CDR3 DNA reads TGTGCCAGCAGTGACCGGGACAGATCCTACAATGAGCAGTTCTTC. Translated, it gives CASSDRDRSYNEQFF. The chain employs TRBV25-1 and TRBJ2-1, with 7 bases identical to TRBD1. V shed 3 bases and J 1 base; nucleotides not matched to a gene: 3. Germline V gene data show CDR1 as MGHDK and CDR2 as SYGVNS. This CDR3 has 15 amino acids.

This clone was recorded a few times. CDR3 nucleotide sequence: TGTGCCAGCAGCTCAACTTCTTCCTTCTCCTACAATGAGCAGTTCTTC. It codes for CASSSTSSFSYNEQFF. The chain uses TRBV7-9 and TRBJ2-1; D is uncertain. Germline V lookup: CDR1 SEHNR, CDR2 FQNEAQ (reference sequence). There are 16 residues in the CDR3. V lost 4 bases and J lost 0, with 13 bases in between.

Regarding this clone: Different DNA sequences within this sample yield the same CDR3. The chain joins TRBV6-5 to TRBJ2-2; D gene ambiguous. CDR3 size: 14 residues. V dropped 3 bases and J dropped 2 bases, with 7 bases sitting between them. CDR1 is MNHEY and CDR2 is SVGAGI in the germline V gene. As DNA, the CDR3 is TGTGCCAGCAGTTATGGTCTAAACACCGGGGAGCTGTTTTTT. Amino acids: CASSYGLNTGELFF.

Written as DNA, the CDR3 is TGTGCCAGCAGCCAAGAAGGGCAGGGATCCTACGAGCAGTACTTC. Protein sequence: CASSQEGQGSYEQYF. The chain links TRBV4-2 to TRBJ2-7; weak D call: TRBD1 (5 bases). Germline V gene lookup returns CDR1 LGHNA and CDR2 YNFKEQ. The CDR3 consists of 15 residues. V was shortened by 0 bases and J by 1 base, with 10 bases between the two germline ends.

The chain couples TRBV27 to TRBJ2-1; D uncertain. There are 13 residues in the CDR3. The V end lost 4 bases, the J end lost 5 bases, and 9 bases lay between the germline ends. Germline V CDR1 and CDR2: MNHEY, SMNVEV (reference sequence). The CDR3 here is CASSWAANNEQFF. The DNA of the CDR3 is TGTGCCAGCAGTTGGGCAGCTAACAATGAGCAGTTCTTC.

The CDR3 nucleotides read TGTGCCAGCAGCCCGGACAGGGACCAAGAGACCCAGTACTTC. Translation gives CASSPDRDQETQYF. The J gene is TRBJ2-5, the V gene TRBV7-9, with 8 nucleotides matching TRBD1. The germline V gene encodes CDR1 SEHNR and CDR2 FQNEAQ (reference sequence). The junction had 2 bases not matched to a gene; V was cut back by 5 bases and J by 0 bases. The CDR3 covers 14 residues.

The CDR3 is CAMRRGSYEQYF. DNA of the CDR3: TGTGCGATGCGGCGCGGCTCCTACGAGCAGTACTTC. The J gene is TRBJ2-7, the V gene TRBV30; D ambiguous. CDR3 size: 12 residues. The germline V gene has CDR1 GTSNPN and CDR2 SVGIG (reference sequence). The variable domain in full, completed from reference TRBV30 and TRBJ2-7, reads SQTIHQWPATLVQPVGSPLSLECTVEGTSNPNLYWYRQAAGRGLQLLFYSVGIGQISSEVPQNLSASRPQDRQFILSSKKLLLSDSGFYLCAMRRGSYEQYFGPGTRLTVT.

The J gene is TRBJ1-2, the V gene TRBV4-3, with 7 bases aligning to TRBD1. The CDR3 is 12 amino acids. V lost 8 bases to trimming and J lost 1 base; unmatched junction nucleotides: 1. Per germline, CDR1 LGHNA and CDR2 YSLEER. The CDR3 spells CASGDSNYGYTF. The CDR3 coding sequence is TGCGCCAGCGGGGACAGTAACTATGGCTACACCTTC.

This clone was observed a few times. The CDR3 DNA reads as TGCGCCAGCAGCCAAGATAGGGGAGGTGGAGCTTTCTTT. Translation: CASSQDRGGGAFF. V is TRBV4-1 and J is TRBJ1-1; D is possibly TRBD1 (5 bases). Trimming removed 0 bases from V and 10 bases from J, with 12 bases in between. There are 13 residues in the CDR3. Germline V lookup: CDR1 MGHRA, CDR2 YSYEKL.

The chain recombines TRBV4-1 with TRBJ1-5; 7 nucleotides agree with TRBD1. CDR1 MGHRA and CDR2 YSYEKL come from the germline V gene. Germline trimming cut 3 bases from V and 6 bases from J; bases unmatched to any gene: 8. CDR3 length: 15 residues. The CDR3, as DNA: TGCGCCAGCAGCCAGCTCGACAGGGCGGGTCAGCCCCAGCATTTT. It specifies CASSQLDRAGQPQHF.

The chain uses TRBV7-8 and TRBJ2-7, with a tentative D call TRBD2 (6 bases). Trimming shortened V by 4 bases and J by 5 bases, and 12 bases separated the two germline ends. Per germline, CDR1 SGHVS and CDR2 FQNEAQ. The CDR3 consists of 13 residues. CDR3 bases: TGTGCCAGCAGCTCCGGGGGAGTGGACGAGCAGTACTTC. It specifies CASSSGGVDEQYF.

This clone was seen more than once but under ten times. The chain combines TRBV7-9 with TRBJ1-2, with D unclear. Trimming removed 5 bases at V and 8 bases at J, with 15 bases between. Germline V gene sequence: CDR1 SEHNR, CDR2 FQNEAQ (reference sequence). The CDR3 is made up of 13 amino acids. CDR3 coding DNA: TGTGCCAGCAGCCCCCTCTCGGTCTTGGGCTACACCTTC. Translation: CASSPLSVLGYTF.

This chain connects TRBV30 to TRBJ1-3, with a weak D call TRBD1 (6 bases). V dropped 2 bases and J dropped 1 base, with 9 bases sitting between them. This CDR3 has 14 residues. The V gene's germline CDR1 is GTSNPN and CDR2 SVGIG (reference sequence). The CDR3 nucleotides are TGTGCCTGGAGTCTTGGACAGTCTGGAAACACCATATATTTT. This gives the protein CAWSLGQSGNTIYF.

This clone was seen only a few times. The gene calls are TRBV6-5 and TRBJ2-7, with D perhaps matching TRBD1 (5 bases). The CDR3 sequence is 16 residues long. Germline V gives CDR1 MNHEY, CDR2 SVGAGI. Between the trimmed V and J ends, which lost 0 bases and 0 bases, there was a span of 12 bases. This CDR3 reads CASSYSGQSSSYEQYF. CDR3 coding DNA: TGTGCCAGCAGTTACTCGGGGCAGTCCAGCTCCTACGAGCAGTACTTC.

This clone was seen a few times. The chain combines TRBV19 with TRBJ1-5; D uncertain. V gave up 5 bases and J gave up 5 bases, with 16 bases separating them. This CDR3 comprises 15 residues. Per the germline V gene, CDR1 is LNHDA and CDR2 is SQIVND (reference sequence). The CDR3 sequence: CASSRTEDFDQPQHF. DNA of the CDR3: TGTGCCAGTAGTCGGACGGAGGACTTCGATCAGCCCCAGCATTTT.